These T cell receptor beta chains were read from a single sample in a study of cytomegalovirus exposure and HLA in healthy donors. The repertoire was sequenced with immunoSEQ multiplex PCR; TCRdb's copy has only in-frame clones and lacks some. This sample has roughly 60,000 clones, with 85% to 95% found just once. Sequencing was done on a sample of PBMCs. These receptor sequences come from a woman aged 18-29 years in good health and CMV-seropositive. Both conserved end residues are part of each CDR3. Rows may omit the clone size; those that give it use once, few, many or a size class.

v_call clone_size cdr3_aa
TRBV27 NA CASSLGTGYGEQFF
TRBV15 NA CATSRGGGEISFYGYTF
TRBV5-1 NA CASSLDGATGELFF
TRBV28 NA CASSFPPGGRGGYTF
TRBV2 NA CASSGTGGGGYTF
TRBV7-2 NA CASSPGVYGYEQYF
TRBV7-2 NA CASSLGHRLAGSDTQYF
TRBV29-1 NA CSALLPNRDSIQYF
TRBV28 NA CASSLLAGGETQYF
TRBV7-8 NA CASSLAGGAGVPNEQFF
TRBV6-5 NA CASSYPGTGSEYF
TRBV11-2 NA CASSAYPTGTEETQYF
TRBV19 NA CASSIGQPYGYTF
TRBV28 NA CASSLTGLEYNEQFF
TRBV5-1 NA CASGRLQQGARETQYF
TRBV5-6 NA CASSLGLAGKGAGELFF
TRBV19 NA CASSIPGSPYEQYF
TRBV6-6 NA CASSERTGYGYTF
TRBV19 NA CASRTGPGAFF
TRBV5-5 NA CASSLKYGQGQGSSYEQYF
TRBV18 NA CASSPRTGGAGYGYTF
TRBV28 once CASSSTKAFF
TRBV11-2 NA CASSPIRDRPYEQYF
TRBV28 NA CASSRSGDSNSPLHF
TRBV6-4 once CASSEVTGQGTDTQYF
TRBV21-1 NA CASSLQEDSNQPQHF
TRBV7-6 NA CASSLGNSETQYF
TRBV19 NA CASTTRWTRDRHSGANVLTF
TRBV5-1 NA CASSLRVGSTDTQYF
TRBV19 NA CASSPTTFSLNIQYF
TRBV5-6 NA CASSLWRQPNTGELFF
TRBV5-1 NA CASSLSGERNQPQHF
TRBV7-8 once CASSSPGLAGINEQFF
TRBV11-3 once CASSSRTGGSYEQYF
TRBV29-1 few CSVEWGVDTEAFF
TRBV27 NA CASSFFGETQYF
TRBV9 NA CASSVGLAGGGETQYF
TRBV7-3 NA CASSFPLQGHNEQFF
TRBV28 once CASRKTGGGEAFF
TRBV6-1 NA CASSPTGAYGYTF
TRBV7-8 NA CASSLGLADYEQYF
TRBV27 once CASSPGTNYEQYF
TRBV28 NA CASYTDSPTSTDTQYF
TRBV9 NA CASSVGGRSGNTIYF
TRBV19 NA CASRQGGGYEQYF
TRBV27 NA CASSSGGDTQYF
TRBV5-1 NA CASSPDRLEQYF
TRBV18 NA CASSGDRGGYEQYF
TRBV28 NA CASSFRTGGADTQYF
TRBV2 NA CASSPDRGDNEQFF
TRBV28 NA CASSLPSIAEQFF
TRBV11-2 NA CASSPTTSRYEQYF
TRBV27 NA CASSLTSGTGELFF
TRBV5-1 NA CASSFYRGQETQYF
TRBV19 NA CATEMNTEAFF
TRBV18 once CASSPQQKTNEKLFF
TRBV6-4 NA CASSEGTSGGTDTQYF
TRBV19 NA CASSSGHRGGQYF
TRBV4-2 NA CASSQDRGGEKLFF